Each of the 10 T cell receptor beta chains below was sequenced from the same sample in a study of shared clonotypes between healthy human individuals. Produced via immunoSEQ multiplex PCR; TCRdb's table is partial and in-frame only. The sample has over 400,000 clones, 70% to 80% seen once. The sample consisted of PBMCs. The origin of the receptors is a woman in her 40s in good health. Some clones in this sample may be carry-over from other donors' samples.

This chain joins TRBV2 and TRBJ2-5; 11 bases fit TRBD2. Germline V gene sequence: CDR1 SNHLY, CDR2 FYNNEI. The CDR3 is made up of 14 amino acids. V shed 7 bases and J 5 bases; nucleotides not matched to a gene: 6. CDR3 sequence (DNA): TGTGCCAGCAAGGGGGGACTAGCGGTGGAGACCCAGTACTTC. Protein: CASKGGLAVETQYF.

The J gene is TRBJ1-2, the V gene TRBV19, with 7 bases lining up with TRBD1. There are 13 residues in the CDR3. The J segment lost 3 bases and the V segment lost 7 bases, leaving 5 bases of the junction unmatched. Germline lookup yields CDR1 LNHDA and CDR2 SQIVND (reference sequence). The CDR3 DNA reads TGTGCCAGTACCCCACAGGGGTACTATGGCTACACCTTC. Protein: CASTPQGYYGYTF.

The chain employs TRBV7-2 and TRBJ1-2; the match to TRBD1 covers 7 bases. The CDR3 runs 16 residues. V lost 4 bases and J lost 4; bases outside the gene matches: 12. Germline V gene lookup returns CDR1 SGHTA and CDR2 FQGNSA. Here the CDR3 DNA reads TGTGCCAGCAGCTCATCCGGGACAGCGGCCAGCTATGGCTACACCTTC. This sequence encodes CASSSSGTAASYGYTF.

The genes are TRBV5-1 and TRBJ1-5; no clear D. The ends were cut back, 0 bases at V and 3 bases at J, with 10 bases in the middle. Germline V gene lookup returns CDR1 SGHRS and CDR2 YFSETQ. This CDR3 region has 15 residues. The CDR3 DNA reads TGCGCCAGCAGCTTGGGAGGGAATATCAATCAGCCCCAGCATTTT. The encoded protein is CASSLGGNINQPQHF.

The chain couples TRBV7-2 to TRBJ2-1, with 7 nucleotides matching TRBD2. The germline gives CDR1 SGHTA, CDR2 FQGNSA. There are 15 residues in the CDR3. V was clipped by 5 bases and J by 9 bases; unmatched bases: 13. Written as DNA, the CDR3 is TGTGCCAGCAGCGTTACTAGCGCGGGGTCGGGTGAGCAGTTCTTC. Encoded protein: CASSVTSAGSGEQFF.

V and J are TRBV19 and TRBJ1-4; D not resolved. Trimming removed 3 bases at V and 5 bases at J, with 7 bases between. The germline V gene has CDR1 LNHDA and CDR2 SQIVND (reference sequence). This CDR3 spans 13 amino acids. The CDR3 DNA sequence: TGTGCCAGTAGTATCCCCCCAAATGAAAAACTGTTTTTT. Encoded protein: CASSIPPNEKLFF.

The V call is TRBV27, the J call TRBJ2-7; TRBD1 is a possible D gene (6 bases). The CDR3 spans 16 residues. Germline loops: CDR1 MNHEY, CDR2 SMNVEV (reference sequence). V lost 0 bases, J lost 3 bases, and 15 bases lay in between. Here the CDR3 DNA reads TGTGCCAGCAGTTTATCGGGGGCAGGGATCTTCTACGAGCAGTACTTC. Its protein is CASSLSGAGIFYEQYF.

This clone was picked up many times. This sequence joins TRBV19 and TRBJ2-7; D is perhaps TRBD1 (5 bases). Germline values: CDR1 LNHDA, CDR2 SQIVND (reference sequence). V shed 3 bases and J shed 6 bases, with 12 bases lying between them. The CDR3 consists of 13 residues. This chain's CDR3 is CASSIQGSLEQYF. The CDR3, as DNA: TGTGCCAGTAGTATCCAGGGTTCGCTCGAGCAGTACTTC.

The V and J genes are TRBV5-6 and TRBJ2-7; 7 bases are a match to TRBD1. The CDR3 sequence is 14 residues long. Per germline, CDR1 SGHDT and CDR2 YYEEEE. J gave up 1 base and V 5 bases, and 6 bases lay outside the gene matches. The CDR3 region is CASSSTGVSYEQYF. CDR3 in DNA: TGTGCCAGCAGTTCCACAGGGGTGTCCTACGAGCAGTACTTC.

This sequence joins TRBV7-3 and TRBJ2-3; no firm D call. CDR3 length: 15 amino acids. V shed 2 bases and J shed 0 bases, with 9 bases lying between them. Looked up from germline, CDR1 is SGHTA and CDR2 is FQGTGA. CDR3 loop: CASSLGLESTDTQYF. Written as DNA, the CDR3 is TGTGCCAGCAGCTTAGGGCTAGAGAGCACAGATACGCAGTATTTT.